The entry below gives a single TCR beta chain sequence along with its context. As processed by the authors: For nucleated cells, counts were estimated from reference gene primer amplification. Sequenced by immunoSEQ multiplex PCR; TCRdb stores in-frame clones only, minus some. Clone size and the V and J calls come from that table; the DNA yielded D and trimming. The sample consists of around 260,000 clones, roughly 88% of them appearing once. Germline loops: CDR1 MNHEY, CDR2 SVGAGI. This CDR3 spans 12 amino acids. The V gene lost 6 bases and the J gene lost 9 bases, with 11 bases spanning the gap. It was during active infection that Seattle patients were enrolled and then longitudinally followed. This record comes from a study of blood T cell repertoires in COVID-19. Study-wide background: There were acute and convalescent COVID-19 samples, and they came from the United States, Italy and Spain.

V usage is TRBV6-5 and J usage is TRBJ2-2; the D gene is possibly TRBD1 (5 bases). Sequencing was performed on peripheral blood. The receptor comes from a woman aged 70-85 years with COVID-19, enrolled during active disease. The CDR3: CASRQGFRELFF. In nucleotides, the CDR3 is TGTGCCAGCAGGCAGGGATTCCGGGAGCTGTTTTTT.